This TCR beta chain stems from a study of T cell responses to AZD1222 COVID-19 vaccine. Study-wide results and caveats: The number of AZD1222 recipients seropositive at baseline was only five or six. Reports indicate that nearly half of spike-specific TCRs are directed at unmutated variant regions.

Sequencing used immunoSEQ multiplex PCR; TCRdb keeps in-frame clones, though not all of them. Found here are some 140,000 clones, more than 85% of them singletons; the top ten hold 5% to 5.5%. Concerning this clone: What it recognizes is unknown.

Trimming pared 1 base from V and 5 bases from J, leaving 18 bases between. This CDR3 spans 17 amino acids. Per germline, CDR1 SGHVT and CDR2 SQSDAQ. The clonotype comes from an adult in good health. The source was peripheral blood, collected on day 0 of AZD1222 vaccination. The chain combines TRBV7-4 with TRBJ1-5, with D tentatively TRBD1 (5 bases). The CDR3 nucleotides are TGTGCCAGCAGCTTAGAGTCCACCCCGGGGCGCCATCAGCCCCAGCATTTT. As protein: CASSLESTPGRHQPQHF.